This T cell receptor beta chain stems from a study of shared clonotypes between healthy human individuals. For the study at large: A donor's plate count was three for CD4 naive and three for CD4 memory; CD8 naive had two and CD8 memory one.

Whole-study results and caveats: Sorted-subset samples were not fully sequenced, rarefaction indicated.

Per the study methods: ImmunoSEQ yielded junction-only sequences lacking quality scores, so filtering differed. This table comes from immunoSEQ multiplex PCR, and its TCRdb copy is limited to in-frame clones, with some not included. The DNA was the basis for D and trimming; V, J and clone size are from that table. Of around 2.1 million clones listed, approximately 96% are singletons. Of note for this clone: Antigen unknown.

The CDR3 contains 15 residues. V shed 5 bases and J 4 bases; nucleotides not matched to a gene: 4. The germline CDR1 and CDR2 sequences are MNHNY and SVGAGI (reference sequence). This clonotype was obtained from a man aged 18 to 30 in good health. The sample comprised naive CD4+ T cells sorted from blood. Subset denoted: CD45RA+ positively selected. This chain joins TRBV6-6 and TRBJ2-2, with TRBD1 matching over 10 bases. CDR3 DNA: TGTGCCAGCAGTGACAGGGGGCGCGCCACCGGGGAGCTGTTTTTT. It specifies CASSDRGRATGELFF.